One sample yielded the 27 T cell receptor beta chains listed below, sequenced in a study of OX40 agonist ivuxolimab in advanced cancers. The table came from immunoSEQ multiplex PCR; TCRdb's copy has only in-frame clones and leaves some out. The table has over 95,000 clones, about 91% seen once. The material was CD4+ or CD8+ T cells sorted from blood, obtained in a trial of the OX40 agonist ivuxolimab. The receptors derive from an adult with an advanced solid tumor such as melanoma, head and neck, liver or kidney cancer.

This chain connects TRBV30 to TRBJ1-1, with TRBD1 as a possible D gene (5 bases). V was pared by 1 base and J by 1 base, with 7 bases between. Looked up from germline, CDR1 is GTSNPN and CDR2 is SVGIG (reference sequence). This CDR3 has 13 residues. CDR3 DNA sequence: TGTGCCTGGAGTGACAGGAGGAACACTGAAGCTTTCTTT. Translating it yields CAWSDRRNTEAFF.

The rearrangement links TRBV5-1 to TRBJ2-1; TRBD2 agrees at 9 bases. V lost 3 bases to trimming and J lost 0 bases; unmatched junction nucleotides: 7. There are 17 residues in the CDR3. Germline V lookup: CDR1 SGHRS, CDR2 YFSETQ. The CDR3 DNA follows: TGCGCCAGCAGCTCCGGGACTAGCCCACTCTCCTACAATGAGCAGTTCTTC. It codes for CASSSGTSPLSYNEQFF.

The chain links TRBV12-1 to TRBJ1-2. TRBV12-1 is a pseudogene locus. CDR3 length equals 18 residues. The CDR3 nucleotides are TGTGCCAGCAGCTTTGATTTGATTGCAAGCCCTACTAACTATGGCTACACCTTC. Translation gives CASSFDLIASPTNYGYTF.

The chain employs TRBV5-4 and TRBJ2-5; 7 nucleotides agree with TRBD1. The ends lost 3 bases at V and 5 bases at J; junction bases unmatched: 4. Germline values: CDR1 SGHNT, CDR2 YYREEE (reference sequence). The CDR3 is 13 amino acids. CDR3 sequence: CASSSTGVETQYF. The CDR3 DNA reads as TGTGCCAGCAGCTCCACAGGGGTCGAGACCCAGTACTTC. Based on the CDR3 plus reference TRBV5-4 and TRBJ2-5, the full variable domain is ETGVTQSPTHLIKTRGQQVTLRCSSQSGHNTVSWYQQALGQGPQFIFQYYREEENGRGNFPPRFSGLQFPNYSSELNVNALELDDSALYLCASSSTGVETQYFGPGTRLLVL.

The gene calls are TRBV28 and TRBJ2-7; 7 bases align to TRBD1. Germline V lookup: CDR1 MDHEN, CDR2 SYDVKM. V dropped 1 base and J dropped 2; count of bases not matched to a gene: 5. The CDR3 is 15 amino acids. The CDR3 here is CASSLYRGATYEQYF. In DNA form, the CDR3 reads TGTGCCAGCAGTTTATACAGGGGAGCCACCTACGAGCAGTACTTC.

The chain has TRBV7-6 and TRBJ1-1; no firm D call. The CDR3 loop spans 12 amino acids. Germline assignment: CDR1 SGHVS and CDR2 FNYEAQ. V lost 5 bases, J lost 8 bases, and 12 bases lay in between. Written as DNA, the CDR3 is TGTGCCAGCAGCCCGGGTGGGGAGGAAGCTTTCTTT. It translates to CASSPGGEEAFF. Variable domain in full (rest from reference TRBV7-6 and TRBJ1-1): GAGVSQSPRYKVTKRGQDVALRCDPISGHVSLYWYRQALGQGPEFLTYFNYEAQQDKSGLPNDRFSAERPEGSISTLTIQRTEQRDSAMYRCASSPGGEEAFFGQGTRLTVV.

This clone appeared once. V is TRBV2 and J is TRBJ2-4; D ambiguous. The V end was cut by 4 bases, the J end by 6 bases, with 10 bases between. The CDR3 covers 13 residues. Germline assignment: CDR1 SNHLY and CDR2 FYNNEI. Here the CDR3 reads CASSAMDLNIQYF. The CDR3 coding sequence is TGTGCCAGCAGTGCTATGGACCTAAACATTCAGTACTTC.

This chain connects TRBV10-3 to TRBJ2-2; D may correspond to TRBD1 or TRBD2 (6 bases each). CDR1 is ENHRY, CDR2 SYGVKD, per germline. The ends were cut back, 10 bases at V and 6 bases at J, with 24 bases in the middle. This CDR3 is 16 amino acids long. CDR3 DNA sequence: TGTGCCACCCTGCCGCTCTTCGGGGGCGGGTCCGGGGAGCTGTTTTTT. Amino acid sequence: CATLPLFGGGSGELFF.

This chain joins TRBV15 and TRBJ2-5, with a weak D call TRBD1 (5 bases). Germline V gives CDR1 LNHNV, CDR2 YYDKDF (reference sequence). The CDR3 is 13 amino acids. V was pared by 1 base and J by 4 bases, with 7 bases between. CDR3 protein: CATSRGQGETQYF. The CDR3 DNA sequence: TGTGCCACCAGCAGAGGGCAGGGAGAGACCCAGTACTTC. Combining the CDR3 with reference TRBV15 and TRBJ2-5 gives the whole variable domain DAMVIQNPRYQVTQFGKPVTLSCSQTLNHNVMYWYQQKSSQAPKLLFHYYDKDFNNEADTPDNFQSRRPNTSFCFLDIRSPGLGDTAMYLCATSRGQGETQYFGPGTRLLVL.

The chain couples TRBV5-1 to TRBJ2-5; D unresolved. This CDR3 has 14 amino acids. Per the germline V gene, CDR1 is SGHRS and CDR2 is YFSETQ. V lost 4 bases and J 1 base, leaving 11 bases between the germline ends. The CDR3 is CASSHGLTQETQYF. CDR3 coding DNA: TGCGCCAGCAGCCACGGGCTCACCCAAGAGACCCAGTACTTC.

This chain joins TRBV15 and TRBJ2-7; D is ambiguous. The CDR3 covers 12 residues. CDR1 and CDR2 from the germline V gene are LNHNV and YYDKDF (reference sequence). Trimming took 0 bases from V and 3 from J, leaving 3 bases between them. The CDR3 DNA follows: TGTGCCACCAGCAGAGACAACTACGAGCAGTACTTC. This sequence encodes CATSRDNYEQYF.

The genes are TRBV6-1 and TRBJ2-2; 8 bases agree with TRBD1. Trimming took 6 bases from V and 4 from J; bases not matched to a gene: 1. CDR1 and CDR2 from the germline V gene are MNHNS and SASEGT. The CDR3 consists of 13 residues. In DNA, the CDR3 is TGTGCCAGCAGGGGACAGGTCACCGGGGAGCTGTTTTTT. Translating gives CASRGQVTGELFF.

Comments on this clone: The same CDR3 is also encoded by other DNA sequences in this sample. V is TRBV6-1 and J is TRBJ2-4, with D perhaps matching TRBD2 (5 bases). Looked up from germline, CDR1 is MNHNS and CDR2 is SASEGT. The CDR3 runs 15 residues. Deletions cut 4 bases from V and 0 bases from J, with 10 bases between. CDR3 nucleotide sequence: TGTGCCAGCAGTGGAGGGCTGCTAGCCAAAAACATTCAGTACTTC. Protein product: CASSGGLLAKNIQYF.

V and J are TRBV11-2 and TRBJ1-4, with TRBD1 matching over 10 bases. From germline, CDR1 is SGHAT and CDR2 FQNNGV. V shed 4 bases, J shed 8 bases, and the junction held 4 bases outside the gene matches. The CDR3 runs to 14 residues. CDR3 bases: TGTGCCAGCAGCTGGGACAGGGGATACGAAAAACTGTTTTTT. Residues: CASSWDRGYEKLFF.

The CDR3 is CASSIMDKYNEQFF. The CDR3 coding sequence is TGTGCCAGCAGTATCATGGACAAGTACAATGAGCAGTTCTTC. The chain has TRBV6-1 and TRBJ2-1; perhaps TRBD1 as D (5 bases). Germline CDR1 MNHNS, CDR2 SASEGT. There are 14 residues in the CDR3. Trimming took 5 bases from V and 4 from J, leaving 12 bases between them.

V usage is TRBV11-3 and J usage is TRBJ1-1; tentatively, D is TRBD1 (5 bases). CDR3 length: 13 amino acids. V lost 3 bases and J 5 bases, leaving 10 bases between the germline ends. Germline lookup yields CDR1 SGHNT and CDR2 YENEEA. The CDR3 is CASSFQGATEAFF. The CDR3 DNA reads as TGTGCCAGCAGCTTCCAGGGAGCAACTGAAGCTTTCTTT.

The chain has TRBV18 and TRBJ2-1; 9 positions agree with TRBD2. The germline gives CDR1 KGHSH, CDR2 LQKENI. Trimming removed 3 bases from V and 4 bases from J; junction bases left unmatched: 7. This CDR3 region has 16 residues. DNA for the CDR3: TGTGCCAGCTCACCGAAGGGACTAGCTTCTTACAATGAGCAGTTCTTC. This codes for CASSPKGLASYNEQFF.

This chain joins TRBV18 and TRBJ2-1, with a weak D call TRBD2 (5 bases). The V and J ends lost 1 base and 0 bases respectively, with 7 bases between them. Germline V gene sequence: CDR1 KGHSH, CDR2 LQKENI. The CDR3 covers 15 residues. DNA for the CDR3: TGTGCCAGCTCACCACAAGCGGTCTCCTACAATGAGCAGTTCTTC. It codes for CASSPQAVSYNEQFF.

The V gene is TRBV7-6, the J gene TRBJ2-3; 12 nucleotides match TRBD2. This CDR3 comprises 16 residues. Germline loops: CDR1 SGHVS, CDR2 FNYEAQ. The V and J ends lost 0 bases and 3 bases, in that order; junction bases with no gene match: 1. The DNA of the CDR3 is TGTGCCAGCAGCTTAGCGACTAGCGGGAGTACAGATACGCAGTATTTT. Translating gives CASSLATSGSTDTQYF.

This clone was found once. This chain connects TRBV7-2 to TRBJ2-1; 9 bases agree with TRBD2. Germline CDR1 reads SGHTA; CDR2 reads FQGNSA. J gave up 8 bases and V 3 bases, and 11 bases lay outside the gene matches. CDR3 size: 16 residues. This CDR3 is CASSLNPGLAGDEQFF. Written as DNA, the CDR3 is TGTGCCAGCAGCTTGAATCCGGGACTAGCAGGGGATGAGCAGTTCTTC.

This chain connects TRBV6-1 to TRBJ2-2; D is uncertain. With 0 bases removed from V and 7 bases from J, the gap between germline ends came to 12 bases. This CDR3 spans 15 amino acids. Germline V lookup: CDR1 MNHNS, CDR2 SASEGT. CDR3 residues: CASSEAPRPGGELFF. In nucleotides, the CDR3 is TGTGCCAGCAGTGAAGCCCCCCGTCCGGGCGGGGAGCTGTTTTTT.

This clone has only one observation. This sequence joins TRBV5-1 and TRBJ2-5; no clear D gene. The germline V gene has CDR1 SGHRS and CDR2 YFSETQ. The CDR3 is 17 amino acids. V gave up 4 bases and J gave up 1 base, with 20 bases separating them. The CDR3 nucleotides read TGCGCCAGCAGCCAGCCCGTCCTAACGGAGCCCCAAGAGACCCAGTACTTC. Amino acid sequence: CASSQPVLTEPQETQYF.

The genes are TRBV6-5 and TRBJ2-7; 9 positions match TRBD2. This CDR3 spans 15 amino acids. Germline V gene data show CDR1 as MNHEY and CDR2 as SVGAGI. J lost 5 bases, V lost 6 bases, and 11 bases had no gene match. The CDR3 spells CASRLSLAGWDEQYF. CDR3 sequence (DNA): TGTGCCAGCAGGCTTTCCCTAGCGGGATGGGACGAGCAGTACTTC.

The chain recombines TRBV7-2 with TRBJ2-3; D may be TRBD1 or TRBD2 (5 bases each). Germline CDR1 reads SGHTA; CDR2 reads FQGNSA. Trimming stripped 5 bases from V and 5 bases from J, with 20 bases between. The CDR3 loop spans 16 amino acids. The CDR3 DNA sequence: TGTGCCAGCAGCATAAACACGGGGCCCTCGATAGATACGCAGTATTTT. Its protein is CASSINTGPSIDTQYF.

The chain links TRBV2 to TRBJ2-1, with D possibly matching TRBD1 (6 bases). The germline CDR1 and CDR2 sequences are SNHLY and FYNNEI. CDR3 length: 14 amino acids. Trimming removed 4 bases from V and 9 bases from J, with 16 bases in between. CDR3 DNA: TGTGCCAGCAGTGTCCAAGGCAGGGGTGCTGAGCAGTTCTTC. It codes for CASSVQGRGAEQFF.

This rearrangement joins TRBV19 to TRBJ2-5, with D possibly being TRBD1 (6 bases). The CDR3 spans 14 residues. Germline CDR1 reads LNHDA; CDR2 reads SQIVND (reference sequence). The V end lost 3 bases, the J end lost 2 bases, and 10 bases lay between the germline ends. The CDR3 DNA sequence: TGTGCCAGTAGTATTCTCGGACAGCAAGAGACCCAGTACTTC. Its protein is CASSILGQQETQYF.

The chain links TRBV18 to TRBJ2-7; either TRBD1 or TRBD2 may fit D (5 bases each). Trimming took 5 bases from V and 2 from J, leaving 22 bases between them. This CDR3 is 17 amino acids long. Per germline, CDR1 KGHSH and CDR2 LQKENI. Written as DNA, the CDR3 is TGTGCCAGCTCAAAGAATGTCCCCCGGGACGGACCCTACGAGCAGTACTTC. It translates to CASSKNVPRDGPYEQYF. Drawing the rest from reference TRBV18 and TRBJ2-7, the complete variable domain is NAGVMQNPRHLVRRRGQEARLRCSPMKGHSHVYWYRQLPEEGLKFMVYLQKENIIDESGMPKERFSAEFPKEGPSILRIQQVVRGDSAAYFCASSKNVPRDGPYEQYFGPGTRLTVT.